This T cell receptor (beta chain) was sequenced during a study of cytomegalovirus exposure and HLA in healthy donors. The germline V gene has CDR1 SGHTA and CDR2 FQGTGA. The CDR3 is 15 residues long. Trimming took off 5 bases at V and 0 bases at J, with 11 bases between the two ends. The PCR contained 60 Vbeta and 13 Jbeta primers. Clones were read by immunoSEQ multiplex PCR, and TCRdb kept only the in-frame ones, dropping some. The sample comprises 90,000 to 150,000 clones, more than 60% of which are singletons, and over 3.5% rests with the top ten. This sequence joins TRBV7-3 and TRBJ1-3; TRBD1 might be the D (6 bases). Source material: PBMCs. The sequence derives from a woman between 35 and 50 years old in good health and CMV-seronegative. CDR3 loop: CASSPQGHSGNTIYF. DNA of the CDR3: TGTGCCAGCAGCCCGCAGGGACACTCTGGAAACACCATATATTTT.